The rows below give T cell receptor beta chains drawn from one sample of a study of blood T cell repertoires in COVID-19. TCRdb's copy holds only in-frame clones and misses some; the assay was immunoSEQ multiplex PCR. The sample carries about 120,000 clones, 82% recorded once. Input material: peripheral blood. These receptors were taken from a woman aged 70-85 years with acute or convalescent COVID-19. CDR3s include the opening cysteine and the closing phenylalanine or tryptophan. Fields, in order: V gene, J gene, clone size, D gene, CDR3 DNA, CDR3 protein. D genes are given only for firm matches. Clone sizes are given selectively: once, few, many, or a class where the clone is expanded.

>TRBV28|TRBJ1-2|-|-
TGTGCCAGCAGATTCGACCGCGGTGGCTACACCTTC
CASRFDRGGYTF
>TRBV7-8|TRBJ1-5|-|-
TGTGCCAGCAGCATTGACAGTTACAATCAGCCCCAGCATTTT
CASSIDSYNQPQHF
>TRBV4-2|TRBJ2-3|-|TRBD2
TGTGCCAGCAGCCAAGACCCATTAGCGGGGCGCACAGATACGCAGTATTTT
CASSQDPLAGRTDTQYF
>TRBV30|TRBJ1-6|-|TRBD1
TGTGCCTGGGTACAGGGGCTGAATTCACCCCTCCACTTT
CAWVQGLNSPLHF
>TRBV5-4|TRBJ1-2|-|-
TGTGCCAGCAGCCCGCGGACTGGTATCTATGGCTACACCTTC
CASSPRTGIYGYTF
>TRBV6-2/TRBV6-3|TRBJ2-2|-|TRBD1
TGTGCCAGCAGTTACTCCATGGGCCGACAGGGGCGCGACACCGGGGAGCTGTTTTTT
CASSYSMGRQGRDTGELFF
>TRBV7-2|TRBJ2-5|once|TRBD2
TGTGCCAGCAGCACTAATAGCGGGGGGGAGACCCAGTACTTC
CASSTNSGGETQYF
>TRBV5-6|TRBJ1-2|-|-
TGTGCCAGCAGCTTGGTTCAGGCTAAGAGCTACACCTTC
CASSLVQAKSYTF
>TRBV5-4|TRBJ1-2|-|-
TGTGCCAGCAGCTTGGGAGGGATAAACAGTGAGAACTATGGCTACACCTTC
CASSLGGINSENYGYTF
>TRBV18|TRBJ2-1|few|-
TGTGCCAGCTCACCACTTGCGGGGCAGAAGAACTTCTTGGATGAGCAGTTCTTC
CASSPLAGQKNFLDEQFF
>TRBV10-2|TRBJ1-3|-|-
TGCGCCAGCAGGCCCCCCGGGGTTACTGGTATCTCTGGAAACACCATATATTTT
CASRPPGVTGISGNTIYF
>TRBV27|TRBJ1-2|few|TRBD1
TGTGCCAGCAGTTTCGGACAGGGTGGCGGCTACACCTTC
CASSFGQGGGYTF
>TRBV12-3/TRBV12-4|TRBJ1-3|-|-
TGTGCCAGCAGTTTTAGCGATGGGACCATATATTTT
CASSFSDGTIYF
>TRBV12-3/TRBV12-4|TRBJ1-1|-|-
TGTGCCAGCAGTTCGGGTGGGGAGACTGAAGCTTTCTTT
CASSSGGETEAFF
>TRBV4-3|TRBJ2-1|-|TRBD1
TGCGCCAGCAGCCAAGATCCCCCCGGGACAGGGTATGATGAGCAGTTCTTC
CASSQDPPGTGYDEQFF
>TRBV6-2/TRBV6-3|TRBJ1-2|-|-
TGTGCCAGCAGTAACAGCAACTATGGCTACACCTTC
CASSNSNYGYTF
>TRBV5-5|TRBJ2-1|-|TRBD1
TGTGCCAGCAGCACTACCGGGACAGACTACAATGAGCAGTTCTTC
CASSTTGTDYNEQFF
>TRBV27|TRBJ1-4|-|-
TGTGCCAGCAGTTTTCGACCCGGACAGTTAAATGAAAAACTGTTTTTT
CASSFRPGQLNEKLFF
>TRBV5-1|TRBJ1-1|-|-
TGCGCCAGCAGCCCCCTCGGGGAGGGATTCACTGAAGCTTTCTTT
CASSPLGEGFTEAFF
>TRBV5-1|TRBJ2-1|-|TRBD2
TGCGCCAGCAGCTTTCTTAGCGGGGGCTCCTACAATGAGCAGTTCTTC
CASSFLSGGSYNEQFF
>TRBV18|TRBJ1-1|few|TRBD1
TGTGCCAGCTCACCCGAGGAGGGGGCTATGAACACTGAAGCTTTCTTT
CASSPEEGAMNTEAFF
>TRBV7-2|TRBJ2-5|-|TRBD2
TGTGCCAGCAGCTTGGGGGGGACCCTCCAAGAGACCCAGTACTTC
CASSLGGTLQETQYF